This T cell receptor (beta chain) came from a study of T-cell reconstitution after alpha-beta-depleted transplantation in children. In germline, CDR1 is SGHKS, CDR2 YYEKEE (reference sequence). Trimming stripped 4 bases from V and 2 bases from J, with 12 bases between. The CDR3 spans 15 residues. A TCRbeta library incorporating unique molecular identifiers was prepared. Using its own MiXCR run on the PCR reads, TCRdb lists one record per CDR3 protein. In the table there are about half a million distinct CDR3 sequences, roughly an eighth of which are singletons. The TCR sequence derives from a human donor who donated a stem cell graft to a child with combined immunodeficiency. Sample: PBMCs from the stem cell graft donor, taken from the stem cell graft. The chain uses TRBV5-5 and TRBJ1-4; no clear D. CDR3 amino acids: CASSGRPATNEKLFF. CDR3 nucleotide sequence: TGTGCCAGCAGCGGCCGCCCGGCTACTAATGAAAAACTGTTTTTT.